One sample yielded the 6 T cell receptor beta chains listed below, sequenced in a study of blood T cell repertoires in COVID-19. Sequenced by immunoSEQ multiplex PCR; TCRdb stores in-frame clones only, minus some. The table records 400,000 or so clones, 80% to 90% of them present only once. The sequenced sample consisted of PBMCs or T cells enriched from blood (not recorded which). These receptors all come from a man aged 25-45 years who had recovered from COVID-19.

The CDR3 DNA is TGTGCCTGGAACCCCGGGACAGGTCCCTACGAGCAGTACTTC. Translating it yields CAWNPGTGPYEQYF. The J gene is TRBJ2-7, the V gene TRBV30, with 8 bases identical to TRBD1. V gave up 4 bases and J gave up 2 bases; unmatched junction bases: 7. Germline lookup yields CDR1 GTSNPN and CDR2 SVGIG (reference sequence). The CDR3 has 14 amino acids.

This clone was counted a single time. The V call is TRBV19, the J call TRBJ1-1; 8 bases are shared with TRBD1. The CDR3 is 14 amino acids. V trimming: 3 bases; J trimming: 10 bases; junction bases outside the gene matches: 10. Looked up from germline, CDR1 is LNHDA and CDR2 is SQIVND (reference sequence). CDR3 in DNA: TGTGCCAGTAGTATGGCCGGGCAGGGGGCCAGAGCTTTCTTT. Translating it yields CASSMAGQGARAFF.

The chain joins TRBV10-2 to TRBJ1-2, with 9 bases lining up with TRBD1. Germline CDR1 WSHSY, CDR2 SAAADI. V trimming: 6 bases; J trimming: 5 bases; junction bases outside the gene matches: 7. The CDR3 runs 14 residues. The CDR3 sequence: CASSRDRAVYGYTF. The DNA for the CDR3 is TGCGCCAGCAGCAGGGACAGGGCGGTGTATGGCTACACCTTC.

The gene calls are TRBV9 and TRBJ2-7, with D tentatively TRBD2 (6 bases). V was shortened by 6 bases and J by 3 bases, with 16 bases between the two germline ends. CDR1 SGDLS and CDR2 YYNGEE come from the germline V gene. The CDR3 sequence is 14 residues long. The CDR3 DNA reads as TGTGCCAGCACCCCGGGACTCCAAATCTACGAGCAGTACTTC. Amino acids: CASTPGLQIYEQYF.

This clone was observed a handful of times. This chain joins TRBV19 and TRBJ2-7, with D possibly TRBD1 on 5 matching bases. Germline-derived CDR1 and CDR2 are LNHDA and SQIVND (reference sequence). V lost 6 bases and J lost 0, with 9 bases in between. The CDR3 is 13 residues long. The CDR3 DNA sequence: TGTGCCAGTAGCCTCGACAGCTCCTACGAGCAGTACTTC. Protein sequence: CASSLDSSYEQYF.

The rearrangement joins TRBV27 to TRBJ1-1; D unclear. This CDR3 is 12 amino acids long. The V gene's germline CDR1 is MNHEY and CDR2 SMNVEV (reference sequence). Between the trimmed V and J ends, which lost 6 bases and 4 bases, there was a span of 9 bases. The CDR3 sequence: CASRSVRTEAFF. CDR3 bases: TGTGCCAGCAGATCCGTCCGCACTGAAGCTTTCTTT.